This T cell receptor (beta chain) is drawn from a study of T-cell memory formation after mild COVID-19. At the level of the study: Largely, the TCR clusters proved donor specific.

Trimming stripped 7 bases from V and 1 base from J, with 15 bases between. The CDR3 spans 15 residues. Per the germline V gene, CDR1 is MNHEY and CDR2 is SVGAGI. TCRdb analysed the 5' RACE reads with MiXCR anew, one entry per CDR3 protein. This table holds under 200,000 distinct CDR3 sequences, under 14% found once. J is TRBJ2-3 and V is TRBV6-5, with D possibly matching TRBD1 (7 bases). The clonotype was recovered from a man aged 18 to 29 who had mild COVID-19 (a few samples of this study predate the infection). Cell type and time point are not known. The sample taken for sequencing was PBMCs or a T cell subset sorted from them (not recorded which). CDR3 nucleotides: TGTGCCAGCATGCGGGACAGAGGGCGCACAGATACGCAGTATTTT. Protein sequence: CASMRDRGRTDTQYF.